What follows are 22 T cell receptor beta chains derived from one specimen sequenced in a study of blood T cell repertoires in COVID-19. Some clones are missing from TCRdb's copy, which holds only in-frame ones; the method was immunoSEQ multiplex PCR. The sample lists approximately 440,000 clones, 90% occurring once. Material: PBMCs or T cells enriched from blood (not recorded which). These receptors were obtained from a man aged 18-30 years who had recovered from COVID-19.

The CDR3 protein is CATSRDRWRTSGGYTF. As DNA, the CDR3 is TGTGCCACCAGCAGAGATCGATGGCGGACATCGGGTGGCTACACCTTC. V usage is TRBV15 and J usage is TRBJ1-2; tentative D call: TRBD1 (5 bases). The CDR3 totals 16 residues. Per the germline V gene, CDR1 is LNHNV and CDR2 is YYDKDF (reference sequence). Trimming removed 0 bases at V and 7 bases at J, with 18 bases between.

The chain links TRBV7-3 to TRBJ1-2, with 10 bases identical to TRBD1. After removal of 2 bases from V and 7 bases from J, the junction contained 10 bases not matched to a gene. CDR1 is SGHTA, CDR2 FQGTGA, per germline. CDR3 length: 16 residues. The CDR3 coding sequence is TGTGCCAGCAGCTTAGGTCCCCGGGACAGGGGTTCTGGCTACACCTTC. Its protein product is CASSLGPRDRGSGYTF.

The CDR3 loop is CASSLYRQGGNQPQHF. CDR3 coding DNA: TGTGCCAGCAGTTTATACAGACAGGGGGGCAATCAGCCCCAGCATTTT. The rearrangement joins TRBV28 to TRBJ1-5; 9 nucleotides agree with TRBD1. Germline V gene lookup returns CDR1 MDHEN and CDR2 SYDVKM. V dropped 1 base and J dropped 2; count of bases not matched to a gene: 3. This CDR3 contains 16 residues.

This chain connects TRBV3-1 (or the pseudogene TRBV3-2) to TRBJ2-5; 8 bases align to TRBD2. CDR1 is LGHDT, CDR2 YNNKEL, per germline (reference sequence). This CDR3 has 15 residues. V shed 2 bases and J 6 bases; nucleotides not matched to a gene: 8. The CDR3 reads CASSQSGSGRQTQYF. The DNA of the CDR3 is TGTGCCAGCAGCCAAAGCGGAAGCGGGAGACAGACCCAGTACTTC.

The chain uses TRBV7-9 and TRBJ1-1; tentative D call: TRBD1 (6 bases). The CDR3 totals 14 residues. V lost 4 bases and J lost 7, with 16 bases in between. Germline loops: CDR1 SEHNR, CDR2 FQNEAQ (reference sequence). This CDR3 reads CASSSWGGRREAFF. The CDR3 DNA sequence: TGTGCCAGCAGCTCCTGGGGGGGCCGACGTGAAGCTTTCTTT.

The rearrangement joins TRBV28 to TRBJ2-7; D gene unclear. V gave up 3 bases and J gave up 1 base, with 10 bases separating them. Germline V gene lookup returns CDR1 MDHEN and CDR2 SYDVKM. CDR3 length equals 14 residues. CDR3 loop: CASSFPRRSYEQYF. CDR3 coding DNA: TGTGCCAGCAGTTTCCCCAGGCGTTCCTACGAGCAGTACTTC.

The chain couples TRBV7-3 to TRBJ1-1; D may be TRBD1 (6 bases). Germline lookup yields CDR1 SGHTA and CDR2 FQGTGA. V lost 5 bases and J lost 6, with 10 bases in between. The length of the CDR3 is 12 residues. Here the CDR3 reads CASSMTGSEAFF. CDR3 DNA: TGTGCCAGCAGCATGACAGGTTCTGAAGCTTTCTTT.

This chain links TRBV28 with TRBJ1-4; D unclear. The germline CDR1 and CDR2 sequences are MDHEN and SYDVKM. The CDR3 spans 15 residues. The V end was cut by 4 bases, the J end by 3 bases, with 12 bases between. For the CDR3, the DNA is TGTGCCAGCAGTTATCGGCAGGACTCTAATGAAAAACTGTTTTTT. This sequence encodes CASSYRQDSNEKLFF.

The chain joins TRBV6-5 to TRBJ1-2; TRBD1 matches at 9 bases. CDR1 and CDR2 from the germline V gene are MNHEY and SVGAGI. The CDR3 consists of 14 residues. The trim removed 6 bases at V and 4 bases at J, leaving 6 bases unmatched. CDR3 DNA sequence: TGTGCCAGCAGACTCACAGGGGGCACCTATGGCTACACCTTC. It translates to CASRLTGGTYGYTF.

The chain links TRBV2 to TRBJ1-2, with 7 bases that match TRBD1. The CDR3 is 14 residues long. Per germline, CDR1 SNHLY and CDR2 FYNNEI. The ends lost 6 bases at V and 5 bases at J; junction bases unmatched: 9. The CDR3 sequence is CASRETGDSYGYTF. The CDR3 bases are TGTGCCAGCAGGGAAACAGGGGATTCTTATGGCTACACCTTC.

The CDR3 spells CASSLEGTGAKGTEAFF. The CDR3 DNA follows: TGTGCCAGCAGCCTAGAGGGGACAGGGGCTAAAGGAACTGAAGCTTTCTTT. The chain recombines TRBV2 with TRBJ1-1, with 10 nucleotides matching TRBD1. Looked up from germline, CDR1 is SNHLY and CDR2 is FYNNEI. The CDR3 contains 17 residues. With V trimmed by 6 bases and J by 5 bases, 15 bases remained unmatched.

This clone was counted only a few times. The chain combines TRBV29-1 with TRBJ1-5; D unresolved. Trimming took off 5 bases at V and 4 bases at J, with 9 bases between the two ends. Germline CDR1 and CDR2: SQVTM and ANQGSEA. The CDR3 is made up of 12 amino acids. CDR3 bases: TGCAGCGTTCGAGATCAAAATCAGCCCCAGCATTTT. This gives the protein CSVRDQNQPQHF.

The V gene is TRBV25-1, the J gene TRBJ1-1; the D is unclear. The germline V and J ends were trimmed by 6 bases and 4 bases, with 15 bases remaining between them. Germline V gives CDR1 MGHDK, CDR2 SYGVNS. CDR3 size: 14 residues. CDR3 amino acids: CASSREAGPTEAFF. The CDR3 coding sequence is TGTGCCAGCAGCCGGGAGGCAGGTCCCACTGAAGCTTTCTTT.

The CDR3 sequence is CASSGGWEQYF. The CDR3 DNA is TGCGCCAGCAGCGGCGGGTGGGAGCAGTACTTC. This rearrangement joins TRBV5-1 to TRBJ2-7; perhaps TRBD2 as D (5 bases). Germline V gives CDR1 SGHRS, CDR2 YFSETQ. Deletions cut 4 bases from V and 7 bases from J, with 9 bases between. The CDR3 spans 11 residues.

J is TRBJ2-6 and V is TRBV27, with a possible D match to TRBD1 (6 bases). This CDR3 region has 14 residues. Germline CDR1 and CDR2: MNHEY and SMNVEV (reference sequence). Trimming shortened V by 11 bases and J by 2 bases, and 13 bases separated the two germline ends. The CDR3 sequence is CAAGDIAGANVLTF. CDR3 nucleotide sequence: TGTGCCGCCGGGGACATCGCTGGGGCCAACGTCCTGACTTTC.

This chain links TRBV30 with TRBJ2-7, with D tentatively TRBD2 (6 bases). The V end was cut by 6 bases, the J end by 4 bases, with 19 bases between. Germline values: CDR1 GTSNPN, CDR2 SVGIG (reference sequence). This CDR3 is 14 amino acids long. CDR3 region: CACDDGGNEYEQYF. CDR3 nucleotide sequence: TGTGCCTGTGACGATGGAGGGAATGAGTACGAGCAGTACTTC.

The rearrangement links TRBV19 to TRBJ1-5; 9 bases match TRBD1. Germline trimming cut 4 bases from V and 1 base from J; bases unmatched to any gene: 5. Germline V lookup: CDR1 LNHDA, CDR2 SQIVND (reference sequence). This CDR3 is built from 16 residues. For the CDR3, the DNA is TGTGCCAGTAGTACGACAGGGGGGACGAGCAATCAGCCCCAGCATTTT. This gives the protein CASSTTGGTSNQPQHF. The complete variable domain, with remaining parts taken from reference TRBV19 and TRBJ1-5, reads DGGITQSPKYLFRKEGQNVTLSCEQNLNHDAMYWYRQDPGQGLRLIYYSQIVNDFQKGDIAEGYSVSREKKESFPLTVTSAQKNPTAFYLCASSTTGGTSNQPQHFGDGTRLSIL.

The chain couples TRBV9 to TRBJ1-1; D may be TRBD1 (5 bases). The CDR3 is 15 residues long. Germline values: CDR1 SGDLS, CDR2 YYNGEE. V lost 3 bases to trimming and J lost 1 base, with 13 bases between them. This CDR3 reads CASSESGTGNTEAFF. The CDR3 nucleotides are TGTGCCAGCAGCGAGTCCGGGACTGGGAACACTGAAGCTTTCTTT.

This chain connects TRBV19 to TRBJ1-5, with 9 bases that match TRBD1. Germline CDR1 reads LNHDA; CDR2 reads SQIVND (reference sequence). V gave up 3 bases and J gave up 4 bases; unmatched junction bases: 4. The CDR3 spans 15 residues. CDR3: CASSIGDRVNQPQHF. In DNA form, the CDR3 reads TGTGCCAGTAGTATTGGGGACAGGGTGAATCAGCCCCAGCATTTT.

The chain recombines TRBV2 with TRBJ2-7; D perhaps matches TRBD1 (7 bases). The CDR3 covers 15 residues. V lost 11 bases to trimming and J lost 5 bases, with 25 bases between them. From germline, CDR1 is SNHLY and CDR2 FYNNEI. Here the CDR3 DNA reads TGTGCCCTCACCCCCCGGGGGAACAGGGGCAACGAGCAGTACTTC. It yields the protein CALTPRGNRGNEQYF.

The CDR3 sequence: CASSLDWGLADNEQFF. Written as DNA, the CDR3 is TGTGCCAGCAGCTTGGACTGGGGACTAGCGGACAATGAGCAGTTCTTC. V usage is TRBV5-6 and J usage is TRBJ2-1; 11 positions match TRBD2. The CDR3 runs to 16 residues. J was trimmed by 5 bases and V by 0 bases; bases with no gene match: 4. CDR1 and CDR2 from the germline V gene are SGHDT and YYEEEE.

V is TRBV6-5 and J is TRBJ1-1; tentatively, D is TRBD1 (5 bases). This CDR3 region has 14 residues. Germline CDR1 is MNHEY and CDR2 is SVGAGI. Trimming shortened V by 2 bases and J by 5 bases, and 12 bases separated the two germline ends. The CDR3 bases are TGTGCCAGCAGTTACACGCGGGGCTCGACTGAAGCTTTCTTT. This translates into CASSYTRGSTEAFF.